What follows are 10 T cell receptor beta chains derived from one specimen sequenced in a study of CD8+CD57+ T cells in acquired aplastic anemia. It was genomic DNA that served as the template for profiling TCR beta VDJ and CDR3. A single record per CDR3 protein comes from TCRdb applying MiXCR to the reads. The sample yields under 500,000 distinct CDR3 sequences, 25% to 40% seen once. Previously, flow cytometry had revealed CD8+CD57+ cell expansion in the patients chosen for sequencing. Material for sequencing was sorted CD4+, CD8+, or CD8+CD57+ T cells (not recorded which) from PBMCs. Receptors originate from a human donor with aplastic anemia.

The chain combines TRBV10-3 with TRBJ2-7; 9 bases map to TRBD1. Germline assignment: CDR1 ENHRY and CDR2 SYGVKD. V trimming: 4 bases; J trimming: 2 bases; junction bases outside the gene matches: 6. The CDR3 has 15 amino acids. Here the CDR3 DNA reads TGTGCCATCAGTGCGACCGGGACAGGGACCTACGAGCAGTACTTC. It is translated as CAISATGTGTYEQYF.

V is TRBV20-1 and J is TRBJ1-2, with D perhaps matching TRBD1 (5 bases). The germline V gene encodes CDR1 DFQATT and CDR2 SNEGSKA (reference sequence). There are 13 residues in the CDR3. With 0 bases removed from V and 5 bases from J, the gap between germline ends came to 10 bases. The CDR3 DNA is TGCAGTGCTAGAGAGCGGGGGGTATATGGCTACACCTTC. As protein: CSARERGVYGYTF.

Details on this clonotype: A much larger clone differs by one base, so this may be a read error. Since the CDR3 does not end with the conserved phenylalanine or tryptophan, this likely comes from a read error. The gene calls are TRBV11-1 and TRBJ2-7; TRBD2 matches 9 bases. The length of the CDR3 is 16 residues. CDR1 SGHAT and CDR2 FQDESV come from the germline V gene (reference sequence). J lost 6 bases, V lost 2 bases, and 11 bases had no gene match. CDR3 protein: CASSLSGPGTSSEQYL. In nucleotides, the CDR3 is TGTGCCAGCAGCTTAAGTGGCCCCGGGACTAGCTCCGAGCAGTACCTC.

The chain links TRBV20-1 to TRBJ2-2, with TRBD2 matching over 11 bases. The V and J ends lost 6 bases and 0 bases, in that order; junction bases with no gene match: 6. CDR3 length: 16 amino acids. The germline CDR1 and CDR2 sequences are DFQATT and SNEGSKA (reference sequence). The CDR3, as DNA: TGCAGTGCGAATCTACTAGCGGGGGCGAACACCGGGGAGCTGTTTTTT. Amino acids: CSANLLAGANTGELFF.

The rearrangement joins TRBV12-3 or TRBV12-4 to TRBJ1-5; 7 bases agree with TRBD1. The V and J ends lost 0 bases and 7 bases, in that order; junction bases with no gene match: 12. CDR3 length: 17 residues. CDR3 bases: TGTGCCAGCAGTTTAGCGCAGGGGGGGGCCCTGCCCCAGCCCCAGCATTTT. This sequence encodes CASSLAQGGALPQPQHF.

Points on this clonotype: A much larger clone differs by one base, so this may be a read error. The V and J genes are TRBV20-1 and TRBJ2-7; the match to TRBD1 covers 7 bases. Germline-derived CDR1 and CDR2 are DFQATT and SNEGSKA (reference sequence). V shed 4 bases and J 0 bases; nucleotides not matched to a gene: 18. The CDR3 extends over 18 amino acids. CDR3 in DNA: TGCAGTGCTATCCGGCCAGGGGGTAAGCGGTCACGCTCCTACGAGCAGTACTTC. Protein: CSAIRPGGKRSRSYEQYF.

This clonotype was counted a single time. A junction end diverges from the germline sequence, so it may reflect a read error. The chain links TRBV10-3 to TRBJ2-7; D might be TRBD2 (6 bases). The germline V gene has CDR1 ENHRY and CDR2 SYGVKD. This CDR3 has 12 residues. CDR3 residues: CASSQTWGEKYF. The CDR3 nucleotides are TGTGCCAGCAGTCAAACTTGGGGGGAGAAGTACTTC.

This clonotype was detected ten times or more. V usage is TRBV29-1 and J usage is TRBJ2-2; 9 bases align to TRBD1. The CDR3 covers 13 residues. V was pared by 7 bases and J by 5 bases, with 5 bases of the junction left unmatched. Germline values: CDR1 SQVTM, CDR2 ANQGSEA. DNA for the CDR3: TGCAGCGGGGGACAGGGAAGGACCGGGGAGCTGTTTTTT. Protein sequence: CSGGQGRTGELFF.

This clonotype has more than one count but fewer than ten. This chain uses TRBV4-3 with TRBJ1-2, with D perhaps TRBD1 (5 bases). The CDR3 runs 15 residues. Trimming removed 1 base from V and 4 bases from J, with 13 bases in between. The germline gives CDR1 LGHNA, CDR2 YSLEER. The CDR3 loop reads CASSQVPGRLYGYTF. The CDR3 DNA sequence: TGCGCCAGCAGCCAAGTACCGGGACGGCTCTATGGCTACACCTTC.

This clonotype was counted many times. The chain recombines TRBV7-2 with TRBJ1-2; 7 bases agree with TRBD1. This CDR3 region has 13 residues. Germline CDR1 and CDR2: SGHTA and FQGNSA. Trimming at V came to 5 bases and at J to 8 bases, leaving 8 bases not matched to a gene. This CDR3 is CASSQVGGRGYTF. The CDR3 DNA sequence: TGTGCCAGCAGCCAAGTAGGGGGCAGGGGCTACACCTTC.